This entry lists 12 T cell receptor beta chains sequenced from one sample in a study of T cell responses to AZD1222 COVID-19 vaccine. Measured with immunoSEQ multiplex PCR; TCRdb has only the in-frame clones, and not every one. The sample consists of over 130,000 clones, about 93% of them appearing once. The sample here was peripheral blood, taken 28 days after the second AZD1222 dose. The receptors shown here come from an adult who received the AZD1222 COVID-19 vaccine.

This clone was seen only once. The V gene is TRBV13, the J gene TRBJ1-5; D not certain. The ends were cut back, 0 bases at V and 3 bases at J, with 9 bases in the middle. CDR1 is PRHDT and CDR2 is FYEKMQ in the germline V gene (reference sequence). The CDR3 runs 15 residues. CDR3 loop: CASSLGPGSNQPQHF. The CDR3 nucleotides read TGTGCCAGCAGCTTAGGTCCGGGCTCCAATCAGCCCCAGCATTTT. Looking up the rest from reference TRBV13 and TRBJ1-5 gives the full variable domain: AAGVIQSPRHLIKEKRETATLKCYPIPRHDTVYWYQQGPGQDPQFLISFYEKMQSDKGSIPDRFSAQQFSDYHSELNMSSLELGDSALYFCASSLGPGSNQPQHFGDGTRLSIL.

The V call is TRBV6-2 or TRBV6-3, the J call TRBJ1-1; 9 nucleotides match TRBD1. The CDR3 spans 14 residues. V dropped 5 bases and J dropped 4; count of bases not matched to a gene: 5. From germline, CDR1 is MNHEY and CDR2 SVGEGT. The CDR3 loop reads CASSLQGAITEAFF. CDR3 nucleotide sequence: TGTGCCAGCAGTCTACAGGGGGCTATCACTGAAGCTTTCTTT.

This clone was observed a single time. The chain couples TRBV20-1 to TRBJ2-7, with D unresolved. The CDR3 covers 10 residues. Germline values: CDR1 DFQATT, CDR2 SNEGSKA (reference sequence). V lost 6 bases and J 5 bases, leaving 8 bases between the germline ends. CDR3 residues: CSASPHEQYF. CDR3 DNA sequence: TGCAGTGCCAGTCCCCACGAGCAGTACTTC.

CDR3 amino acids: CASSYLQGMEPQHF. In nucleotides, the CDR3 is TGTGCCAGCAGTTACTTGCAGGGGATGGAGCCCCAGCATTTT. The chain is built from TRBV6-5 and TRBJ1-5, with a weak D call TRBD1 (6 bases). V was pared by 1 base and J by 8 bases, with 12 bases between. CDR1 and CDR2 (germline): MNHEY, SVGAGI. This CDR3 is 14 amino acids long.

The gene calls are TRBV5-1 and TRBJ2-5, with TRBD2 matching 15 bases. Losses at the gene ends were 4 bases for V and 5 bases for J; bases not matched to a gene: 6. The CDR3 spans 16 residues. The germline gives CDR1 SGHRS, CDR2 YFSETQ. The CDR3 is CASSTGLAGGRETQYF. CDR3 nucleotides: TGCGCCAGCAGCACGGGACTAGCGGGGGGACGGGAGACCCAGTACTTC.

This clone has only one observation. This rearrangement joins TRBV7-2 to TRBJ2-5, with TRBD2 as a possible D gene (6 bases). Germline loops: CDR1 SGHTA, CDR2 FQGNSA. V lost 3 bases and J 4 bases, leaving 12 bases between the germline ends. The CDR3 has 14 amino acids. CDR3 sequence (DNA): TGTGCCAGCAGCTTCGGCGGGGCGGGAGAGACCCAGTACTTC. It encodes CASSFGGAGETQYF.

CDR3 protein: CASSLKGYGTEAFF. CDR3 nucleotides: TGTGCCAGCAGCTTAAAGGGGTACGGCACTGAAGCTTTCTTT. V and J are TRBV7-3 and TRBJ1-1; the D gene is possibly TRBD1 (5 bases). Trimming shortened V by 1 base and J by 4 bases, and 10 bases separated the two germline ends. CDR3 size: 14 residues. Germline CDR1 SGHTA, CDR2 FQGTGA.

CDR3 sequence (DNA): TGTGCCAGCAGCTCGCCCGTTAGGGGCGGGAGGCCTGACTACAATGAGCAGTTCTTC. Residues: CASSSPVRGGRPDYNEQFF. The rearrangement joins TRBV7-9 to TRBJ2-1; the match to TRBD2 covers 8 bases. Germline assignment: CDR1 SEHNR and CDR2 FQNEAQ (reference sequence). V was pared by 4 bases and J by 3 bases, with 17 bases of the junction left unmatched. The CDR3 has 19 amino acids.

The chain links TRBV9 to TRBJ1-1, with TRBD1 matching over 7 bases. The germline V gene has CDR1 SGDLS and CDR2 YYNGEE. The CDR3 is made up of 14 amino acids. V was pared by 4 bases and J by 3 bases, with 6 bases of the junction left unmatched. The CDR3, as DNA: TGTGCCAGCAGCTCGACAGGGCTGGACACTGAAGCTTTCTTT. Protein: CASSSTGLDTEAFF.

The rearrangement joins TRBV7-3 to TRBJ1-1; D is perhaps TRBD1 (6 bases). Germline V gene lookup returns CDR1 SGHTA and CDR2 FQGTGA. V was pared by 5 bases and J by 4 bases, with 14 bases between. CDR3 length: 14 residues. As DNA, the CDR3 is TGTGCCAGCAGCCCGACAGGAGGTGTCACTGAAGCTTTCTTT. It specifies CASSPTGGVTEAFF.

This clone has just a few counts. The V and J genes are TRBV15 and TRBJ2-7; tentatively, D is TRBD2 (6 bases). This CDR3 region has 16 residues. Trimming removed 4 bases at V and 2 bases at J, with 18 bases between. The V gene's germline CDR1 is LNHNV and CDR2 YYDKDF (reference sequence). The CDR3 coding sequence is TGTGCCACCAGCACAACACGGGGGATGAGGACCTACGAGCAGTACTTC. Translation gives CATSTTRGMRTYEQYF.

The J gene is TRBJ1-3, the V gene TRBV9; maybe TRBD1 (5 bases). The CDR3 runs to 16 residues. Germline V gene data show CDR1 as SGDLS and CDR2 as YYNGEE. V was shortened by 4 bases and J by 0 bases, with 14 bases between the two germline ends. Written as DNA, the CDR3 is TGTGCCAGCAGCTTTAGTGGGGGTATCTCTGGAAACACCATATATTTT. Residues: CASSFSGGISGNTIYF. Combining the CDR3 with reference TRBV9 and TRBJ1-3 gives the whole variable domain DSGVTQTPKHLITATGQRVTLRCSPRSGDLSVYWYQQSLDQGLQFLIQYYNGEERAKGNILERFSAQQFPDLHSELNLSSLELGDSALYFCASSFSGGISGNTIYFGEGSWLTVV.